A single sample gave rise to the 14 T cell receptor beta chains below, sequenced in a study of blood T cells in healthy people across ages. Next came a second PCR, run for roughly 6 to 11 cycles, which used a sample-barcoded 5' primer along with a J-beta primer mix. TCRdb analysed the 5' RACE reads with MiXCR anew, one entry per CDR3 protein. This sample has 1.5 million to 2 million distinct CDR3 sequences; 30% to 35% occur once, and the top ten carry 11%. The material sequenced was blood. These TCRs come from a woman aged 30 to 39 in good health.

Turning to this clonotype: It is likely a read error, because the conserved phenylalanine at the end of the CDR3 is missing. The chain combines TRBV15 with TRBJ1-1; no firm D call. V was shortened by 0 bases and J by 4 bases, with 9 bases between the two germline ends. Germline V gives CDR1 LNHNV, CDR2 YYDKDF (reference sequence). This CDR3 comprises 14 residues. As DNA, the CDR3 is TGTGCCACCAGCAGAGATTTGCAGCCCACTGAAGCTTTCTGT. Translated, it gives CATSRDLQPTEAFC.

Comments on this clonotype: The likely explanation is a read error, given a far larger clone one base away. The chain joins TRBV12-3 or TRBV12-4 to TRBJ2-7; TRBD1 aligns across 8 bases. This CDR3 spans 13 amino acids. The CDR3 DNA sequence: TGTGCCTGCAGCGGACAGGGTTCCTACGAGCAGTACTTC. It encodes CACSGQGSYEQYF.

This clonotype has only a few counts. The rearrangement uses TRBV21-1 and TRBJ1-5; the table's D call, TRBD1, was not checked against the DNA. TRBV21-1 is designated a pseudogene. The CDR3 contains 17 residues. The CDR3 DNA reads as TGTGCCAGCACCCCGGGGATGTACGGGAGAGAGGTTCAGCCCCAGCATTTT. It yields the protein CASTPGMYGREVQPQHF.

The chain uses TRBV7-8 and TRBJ2-7; 9 nucleotides line up with TRBD1. This CDR3 has 14 amino acids. V lost 5 bases, J lost 2 bases, and 4 bases stayed unmatched. The germline V gene has CDR1 SGHVS and CDR2 FQNEAQ. CDR3 DNA sequence: TGTGCCAGCAGCGACAGGGGGGAAACCTACGAGCAGTACTTC. Translation: CASSDRGETYEQYF.

This clonotype appeared a few times. The rearrangement links TRBV9 to TRBJ2-1; 9 bases are a match to TRBD2. Trimming cost V 0 bases and J 8 bases; bases outside gene matches: 12. CDR3 length: 17 residues. Germline V gene sequence: CDR1 SGDLS, CDR2 YYNGEE. This CDR3 reads CASSVGGSGGLLDEQFF. CDR3 sequence (DNA): TGTGCCAGCAGCGTAGGGGGTAGCGGGGGCCTTTTAGATGAGCAGTTCTTC.

V and J are TRBV28 and TRBJ2-7; 8 nucleotides line up with TRBD1. CDR3 length: 14 residues. Germline V gene data show CDR1 as MDHEN and CDR2 as SYDVKM. V lost 6 bases to trimming and J lost 9 bases; unmatched junction nucleotides: 13. CDR3: CASRLPGQGGAQYF. The DNA of the CDR3 is TGTGCCAGCAGACTCCCCGGACAGGGCGGAGCGCAGTACTTC.

This clonotype was seen just once. The conserved phenylalanine or tryptophan is not found at the CDR3 terminus, so this likely reflects a read error. The chain uses TRBV4-1 and TRBJ2-5, with D possibly TRBD1 on 5 matching bases. The CDR3 length is 16 residues. Trimming cost V 0 bases and J 4 bases, with 15 bases left between them. Germline values: CDR1 MGHRA, CDR2 YSYEKL. The CDR3 loop reads CASSQDHNTGLETQYL. Written as DNA, the CDR3 is TGCGCCAGCAGCCAAGACCATAACACAGGATTAGAGACCCAGTACCTC.

For this clonotype: A much larger clone is a single base away; this may be a read error. CDR3 in amino acids: CGVGATSTDTQYF. CDR3 DNA: TGCGGCGTGGGGGCTACTAGCACAGATACGCAGTATTTT. V gene TRBV29-1 combines with J gene TRBJ2-3; D may be TRBD1 (6 bases). CDR1 is SQVTM, CDR2 ANQGSEA, per germline. The CDR3 extends over 13 amino acids.

This clonotype was counted a few times. This rearrangement joins TRBV7-3 to TRBJ2-1, with D possibly TRBD2 on 5 matching bases. The V and J ends lost 2 bases and 8 bases respectively, with 13 bases between them. The CDR3 is 14 amino acids. The germline V gene has CDR1 SGHTA and CDR2 FQGTGA. The CDR3, as DNA: TGTGCCAGCAGCTTAGGGCCTAGCTCACATGAGCAGTTCTTC. Its protein product is CASSLGPSSHEQFF.

Turning to this clonotype: A read error may explain this, as a much larger clone is one base away. The chain couples TRBV29-1 to TRBJ2-3, with 8 bases fitting TRBD2. The J segment lost 0 bases and the V segment lost 4 bases, leaving 6 bases of the junction unmatched. Germline assignment: CDR1 SQVTM and CDR2 ANQGSEA. The CDR3 consists of 15 residues. The CDR3 is CSVGVTSDSTDTQYF. The CDR3 region has the DNA TGCAGCGTTGGTGTGACTAGCGATAGCACAGATACGCAGTATTTT.

This chain connects TRBV2 to TRBJ2-3, with a tentative D call TRBD2 (5 bases). Trimming shortened V by 8 bases and J by 0 bases, and 12 bases separated the two germline ends. The CDR3 has 14 amino acids. CDR1 is SNHLY and CDR2 is FYNNEI in the germline V gene. The CDR3 here is CASSETISTDTQYF. The CDR3 region has the DNA TGTGCCAGCTCTGAGACTATTAGCACAGATACGCAGTATTTT.

The V and J genes are TRBV6-4 and TRBJ2-2, with 10 positions matching TRBD2. Germline-derived CDR1 and CDR2 are MRHNA and SNTAGT. V was clipped by 3 bases and J by 0 bases; unmatched bases: 1. The CDR3 extends over 16 amino acids. The CDR3 sequence is CASSELAGSNTGELFF. The CDR3 DNA is TGTGCCAGCAGTGAACTAGCGGGGTCGAACACCGGGGAGCTGTTTTTT.

This clonotype was counted between two and nine times. The chain combines TRBV10-3 with TRBJ1-2; possible D gene TRBD1, 5 bases. V was shortened by 6 bases and J by 4 bases, with 18 bases between the two germline ends. From germline, CDR1 is ENHRY and CDR2 SYGVKD. The CDR3 has 15 amino acids. The CDR3, as DNA: TGTGCCATCAGGTCCCCGGGACGGCAGCTCTATGGCTACACCTTC. Protein: CAIRSPGRQLYGYTF.

The chain has TRBV6-1 and TRBJ2-5; TRBD1 is a possible D gene (6 bases). Trimming took off 7 bases at V and 5 bases at J, with 26 bases between the two ends. The CDR3 has 17 residues. Germline-derived CDR1 and CDR2 are MNHNS and SASEGT. The CDR3 loop reads CASIGGTQTVGRETQYF. The CDR3 DNA sequence: TGTGCCAGCATAGGGGGTACCCAGACGGTCGGTAGGGAGACCCAGTACTTC.